This passage covers 30 T cell receptor beta chains from one sample sequenced in a study of radiotherapy plus CTLA-4 blockade in lung cancer (dated by TCRdb to the late 2010s). Library creation used the immunoSEQ multiplex PCR assay. TCRdb took over this immuneACCESS table, retaining in-frame rearrangements with V and J assigned. Such tables are incomplete; in checked studies, under half of the missing clones stem from an unresolved V gene, and the remainder is unexplained. The sample contains just over 60,000 clones, approximately 80% of them found a single time. The ten largest account for less than 5.5% of the sample. Source: peripheral blood, taken from a patient treated with radiotherapy plus ipilimumab. These receptors came from a human donor with non-small cell lung cancer who had a complete response to radiotherapy plus ipilimumab.

This clone was seen a handful of times. V is TRBV7-2 and J is TRBJ1-3; TRBD1 is a possible D gene (6 bases). V shed 4 bases and J shed 4 bases, with 11 bases lying between them. The CDR3 has 14 residues. The germline V gene has CDR1 SGHTA and CDR2 FQGNSA. The CDR3 coding sequence is TGTGCCAGCAGCTCAGGGGTACCCGGAAACACCATATATTTT. It specifies CASSSGVPGNTIYF.

The rearrangement uses TRBV19 and TRBJ1-2; 8 nucleotides line up with TRBD1. The junction had 11 bases not matched to a gene; V was cut back by 3 bases and J by 8 bases. The CDR3 covers 15 residues. The V gene's germline CDR1 is LNHDA and CDR2 SQIVND (reference sequence). The CDR3 is CASSIGDRGRWGYTF. Here the CDR3 DNA reads TGTGCCAGTAGTATTGGAGACAGGGGAAGATGGGGCTACACCTTC.

Remarks on this clone: Different DNA sequences within this sample yield the same CDR3. The chain is built from TRBV6-5 and TRBJ2-3; D is ambiguous. This CDR3 region has 11 residues. The V gene lost 6 bases and the J gene lost 3 bases, with 4 bases spanning the gap. CDR1 and CDR2 (germline): MNHEY, SVGAGI. The DNA of the CDR3 is TGTGCCAGCAGCCAGACAGATACGCAGTATTTT. It is translated as CASSQTDTQYF.

The rearrangement joins TRBV25-1 to TRBJ1-3; TRBD1 matches 9 bases. After removal of 1 base from V and 0 bases from J, the junction contained 4 bases not matched to a gene. The V gene's germline CDR1 is MGHDK and CDR2 SYGVNS. The CDR3 consists of 17 residues. The CDR3 is CASSESTGGNSGNTIYF. In nucleotides, the CDR3 is TGTGCCAGCAGTGAATCGACAGGGGGTAACTCTGGAAACACCATATATTTT.

Only one count was recorded for this clone. J is TRBJ2-1 and V is TRBV27; 9 positions match TRBD2. V shed 8 bases and J 8 bases; nucleotides not matched to a gene: 10. Germline-derived CDR1 and CDR2 are MNHEY and SMNVEV (reference sequence). This CDR3 spans 14 amino acids. The CDR3 DNA sequence: TGTGCCAGCGGGGTCGCTAGCGGGGTCCATGAGCAGTTCTTC. Protein sequence: CASGVASGVHEQFF.

The chain couples TRBV30 to TRBJ1-2; 10 bases match TRBD1. CDR3 length equals 15 residues. The trim removed 4 bases at V and 8 bases at J, leaving 13 bases unmatched. The germline CDR1 and CDR2 sequences are GTSNPN and SVGIG (reference sequence). CDR3 amino acids: CAWTRRTGGVFGYTF. CDR3 sequence (DNA): TGTGCCTGGACCCGCAGGACAGGGGGAGTGTTCGGCTACACCTTC.

V is TRBV7-9 and J is TRBJ1-1; 10 bases fit TRBD1. Germline V gives CDR1 SEHNR, CDR2 FQNEAQ (reference sequence). CDR3 length: 15 amino acids. Losses at the gene ends were 5 bases for V and 6 bases for J; bases not matched to a gene: 9. This chain's CDR3 is CASSPFDRGLSEAFF. The DNA for the CDR3 is TGTGCCAGCAGCCCATTTGACAGGGGGCTCTCTGAAGCTTTCTTT.

The chain links TRBV30 to TRBJ1-5, with D unresolved. Trimming shortened V by 2 bases and J by 3 bases, and 8 bases separated the two germline ends. Germline V gene data show CDR1 as GTSNPN and CDR2 as SVGIG (reference sequence). CDR3 length equals 13 residues. The CDR3 DNA reads as TGTGCCTGGAGTCTGGGTCTCAATCAGCCCCAGCATTTT. As protein: CAWSLGLNQPQHF. Drawing the rest from reference TRBV30 and TRBJ1-5, the complete variable domain is SQTIHQWPATLVQPVGSPLSLECTVEGTSNPNLYWYRQAAGRGLQLLFYSVGIGQISSEVPQNLSASRPQDRQFILSSKKLLLSDSGFYLCAWSLGLNQPQHFGDGTRLSIL.

The chain has TRBV29-1 and TRBJ2-7, with D perhaps matching TRBD2 (6 bases). Trimming removed 3 bases at V and 5 bases at J, with 8 bases between. CDR3 size: 11 residues. Germline lookup yields CDR1 SQVTM and CDR2 ANQGSEA. In DNA form, the CDR3 reads TGCAGCGTTGATCGGGGGAACGAGCAGTACTTC. It encodes CSVDRGNEQYF.

The V gene is TRBV12-5, the J gene TRBJ2-3, with TRBD2 matching 15 bases. The CDR3 consists of 18 residues. From germline, CDR1 is LGHNT and CDR2 FRNRAP. The V and J ends lost 3 bases and 7 bases, in that order; junction bases with no gene match: 11. CDR3: CASGFRTSGRAHRHTQYF. CDR3 in DNA: TGTGCTAGTGGTTTTAGGACTAGCGGGAGGGCCCATCGCCATACGCAGTATTTT.

The chain has TRBV4-3 and TRBJ2-7, with TRBD1 identical over 7 bases. Germline V gene sequence: CDR1 LGHNA, CDR2 YSLEER. The CDR3 runs 15 residues. Unmatched junction bases numbered 6, after V lost 4 bases and J lost 0 bases. Here the CDR3 reads CASSLTRDSSYEQYF. CDR3 bases: TGCGCCAGCAGCCTAACCCGGGACAGCTCCTACGAGCAGTACTTC.

The V call is TRBV28, the J call TRBJ2-4, with D tentatively TRBD2 (5 bases). V dropped 5 bases and J dropped 6 bases, with 14 bases sitting between them. Per the germline V gene, CDR1 is MDHEN and CDR2 is SYDVKM. There are 14 residues in the CDR3. CDR3 DNA sequence: TGTGCCAGCAGTCGAGGAGGCAAGCTAAACATTCAGTACTTC. It encodes CASSRGGKLNIQYF.

The rearrangement joins TRBV11-3 to TRBJ1-1; no firm D call. The V end lost 10 bases, the J end lost 3 bases, and 18 bases lay between the germline ends. Germline CDR1 and CDR2: SGHNT and YENEEA. The CDR3 extends over 14 amino acids. The DNA of the CDR3 is TGTGCCACGCGGAGTAGCCCGCTGGACACTGAAGCTTTCTTT. Residues: CATRSSPLDTEAFF.

V usage is TRBV23-1 and J usage is TRBJ2-3, with D unclear. TRBV23-1 is an open reading frame whose function is uncertain. The CDR3 length is 14 residues. V was trimmed by 1 base and J by 10 bases, leaving 15 bases between them. CDR3 in DNA: TGCGCCAGCAGTCAATGGCTGCCCCCAGAAGCGCAGTATTTT. Translated: CASSQWLPPEAQYF.

V is TRBV19 and J is TRBJ1-5; 9 nucleotides line up with TRBD1. CDR1 and CDR2 (germline): LNHDA, SQIVND (reference sequence). This CDR3 has 20 residues. The trim removed 1 base at V and 0 bases at J, leaving 13 bases unmatched. The CDR3 spells CASSIGRDRAGFFSNQPQHF. The DNA of the CDR3 is TGTGCCAGTAGTATAGGACGGGACAGGGCAGGGTTTTTTAGCAATCAGCCCCAGCATTTT.

The chain links TRBV6-1 to TRBJ2-5; 8 bases fit TRBD1. V lost 5 bases, J lost 4 bases, and 3 bases stayed unmatched. CDR1 MNHNS and CDR2 SASEGT come from the germline V gene. The CDR3 is 13 amino acids. CDR3 loop: CASSKQGGETQYF. The CDR3 DNA follows: TGTGCCAGCAGTAAACAGGGGGGAGAGACCCAGTACTTC.

This sequence joins TRBV9 and TRBJ2-1; 12 bases are a match to TRBD2. Germline CDR1 and CDR2: SGDLS and YYNGEE. Trimming removed 4 bases from V and 10 bases from J; junction bases left unmatched: 9. The CDR3 totals 15 residues. The CDR3 DNA is TGTGCCAGCAGCCCACAGACTAGCGGGGGTGGCGAGCAGTTCTTC. It is translated as CASSPQTSGGGEQFF. The whole variable domain, filled in from reference TRBV9 and TRBJ2-1, reads DSGVTQTPKHLITATGQRVTLRCSPRSGDLSVYWYQQSLDQGLQFLIQYYNGEERAKGNILERFSAQQFPDLHSELNLSSLELGDSALYFCASSPQTSGGGEQFFGPGTRLTVL.

The chain is built from TRBV7-9 and TRBJ2-1; D is perhaps TRBD2 (5 bases). Trimming removed 3 bases at V and 1 base at J, with 10 bases between. The V gene's germline CDR1 is SEHNR and CDR2 FQNEAQ (reference sequence). CDR3 length: 15 residues. The CDR3 coding sequence is TGTGCCAGCAGCTTCGGGGTAGGGTCCTACAATGAGCAGTTCTTC. Encoded protein: CASSFGVGSYNEQFF.

V gene TRBV7-9 combines with J gene TRBJ1-1, with a weak D call TRBD1 (6 bases). The length of the CDR3 is 19 residues. Trimming left V 1 base short and J 2 bases short, with 23 bases between. Germline assignment: CDR1 SEHNR and CDR2 FQNEAQ (reference sequence). The CDR3 is CASSLGFRTANEKNTEAFF. In DNA, the CDR3 is TGTGCCAGCAGCTTAGGTTTTCGGACAGCCAATGAAAAAAACACTGAAGCTTTCTTT.

The rearrangement joins TRBV4-1 to TRBJ2-7; weak D call: TRBD2 (5 bases). The V end lost 4 bases, the J end lost 0 bases, and 10 bases lay between the germline ends. Germline V CDR1 and CDR2: MGHRA, YSYEKL. The CDR3 contains 14 residues. For the CDR3, the DNA is TGCGCCAGCAGCCGGGCCGGGGACTCCTACGAGCAGTACTTC. It encodes CASSRAGDSYEQYF.

The chain joins TRBV7-9 to TRBJ2-5; D not certain. With 5 bases removed from V and 4 bases from J, the gap between germline ends came to 11 bases. CDR3 length: 13 amino acids. Germline V gene sequence: CDR1 SEHNR, CDR2 FQNEAQ (reference sequence). CDR3 amino acids: CASSPLRGETQYF. The DNA for the CDR3 is TGTGCCAGCAGCCCCCTACGAGGAGAGACCCAGTACTTC.

V is TRBV30 and J is TRBJ1-1; D remains unclear. Germline V gene lookup returns CDR1 GTSNPN and CDR2 SVGIG (reference sequence). CDR3 length: 13 amino acids. The V end lost 2 bases, the J end lost 5 bases, and 12 bases lay between the germline ends. The CDR3 DNA follows: TGTGCCTGGAGTACCACAGTGACGACTGAAGCTTTCTTT. Translated, it gives CAWSTTVTTEAFF. Looking up the rest from reference TRBV30 and TRBJ1-1 gives the full variable domain: SQTIHQWPATLVQPVGSPLSLECTVEGTSNPNLYWYRQAAGRGLQLLFYSVGIGQISSEVPQNLSASRPQDRQFILSSKKLLLSDSGFYLCAWSTTVTTEAFFGQGTRLTVV.

The gene calls are TRBV5-1 and TRBJ1-4; 8 bases are a match to TRBD1. V shed 2 bases and J 8 bases; nucleotides not matched to a gene: 2. There are 13 residues in the CDR3. Germline V gene lookup returns CDR1 SGHRS and CDR2 YFSETQ. The CDR3 coding sequence is TGCGCCAGCAGCTTCAGGGGGCGGGAAAAACTGTTTTTT. Residues: CASSFRGREKLFF.

V usage is TRBV5-4 and J usage is TRBJ1-2; weak D call: TRBD1 (6 bases). CDR1 is SGHNT, CDR2 YYREEE, per germline (reference sequence). The length of the CDR3 is 16 residues. Deletions cut 0 bases from V and 5 bases from J, with 17 bases between. The CDR3 coding sequence is TGTGCCAGCAGCTTGGCCGAGGGGGTTTATAGTTATGGCTACACCTTC. The encoded protein is CASSLAEGVYSYGYTF. The full variable domain, in which reference TRBV5-4 and TRBJ1-2 provide the parts outside the CDR3, is ETGVTQSPTHLIKTRGQQVTLRCSSQSGHNTVSWYQQALGQGPQFIFQYYREEENGRGNFPPRFSGLQFPNYSSELNVNALELDDSALYLCASSLAEGVYSYGYTFGSGTRLTVV.

The gene calls are TRBV6-5 and TRBJ1-1, with D unresolved. The germline V and J ends were trimmed by 5 bases and 1 base, with 8 bases remaining between them. Germline V gene sequence: CDR1 MNHEY, CDR2 SVGAGI. This CDR3 has 13 amino acids. CDR3 loop: CASSAYPNTEAFF. The CDR3 region has the DNA TGTGCCAGCAGTGCGTACCCGAACACTGAAGCTTTCTTT.

This sequence joins TRBV5-4 and TRBJ2-2; 14 nucleotides align to TRBD2. CDR3 length: 15 amino acids. The V gene end was trimmed by 7 bases and the J gene end by 4 bases; junction bases not matched to a gene: 3. CDR1 and CDR2 from the germline V gene are SGHNT and YYREEE (reference sequence). The CDR3 DNA follows: TGTGCCAGCGGGACTAGCGGGGGAGTCACCGGGGAGCTGTTTTTT. Protein sequence: CASGTSGGVTGELFF.

The genes are TRBV30 and TRBJ2-1; 11 bases map to TRBD2. CDR3 size: 13 residues. The germline gives CDR1 GTSNPN, CDR2 SVGIG (reference sequence). V was clipped by 2 bases and J by 9 bases; unmatched bases: 3. The CDR3 sequence: CAWSPSGRREQFF. For the CDR3, the DNA is TGTGCCTGGAGTCCTAGCGGGAGGCGTGAGCAGTTCTTC.

The chain uses TRBV7-8 and TRBJ1-1; D ambiguous. Germline CDR1 is SGHVS and CDR2 is FQNEAQ. The CDR3 sequence is 12 residues long. Trimming removed 1 base at V and 5 bases at J, with 5 bases between. The CDR3 region is CASSLGSTEAFF. CDR3 coding DNA: TGTGCCAGCAGCTTAGGTTCAACTGAAGCTTTCTTT.

This clone was seen once. The genes are TRBV6-5 and TRBJ1-1, with unresolved D. Germline assignment: CDR1 MNHEY and CDR2 SVGAGI. V was shortened by 7 bases and J by 1 base, with 16 bases between the two germline ends. CDR3 length equals 15 residues. The CDR3: CASNKAAWANTEAFF. CDR3 bases: TGTGCCAGCAACAAAGCCGCATGGGCGAACACTGAAGCTTTCTTT.

The chain couples TRBV19 to TRBJ2-3; D is uncertain. The CDR3 contains 13 residues. The V gene lost 5 bases and the J gene lost 6 bases, with 12 bases spanning the gap. The V gene's germline CDR1 is LNHDA and CDR2 SQIVND (reference sequence). The CDR3 here is CASSRPPSDTQYF. The CDR3 nucleotides are TGTGCCAGTAGTCGCCCGCCCTCCGATACGCAGTATTTT.